The TCR beta chain under discussion was sequenced for a study of blood T cell repertoires in COVID-19. About the research overall: Sites across the United States, Italy and Spain contributed samples from acute and convalescent COVID-19. T cells, B-cell-depleted T cells, or PBMCs provided the cDNA or gDNA that served as material.

Original analysis: Amplification of reference gene primers provided the estimated nucleated cell counts. The data were produced by immunoSEQ multiplex PCR, yet TCRdb's version contains in-frame clones alone and is incomplete. The DNA was the basis for D and trimming; V, J and clone size are from that table. The sample includes approximately 30,000 clones, less than 90% of them seen just once. The length of the CDR3 is 15 residues. Germline CDR1 DFQATT, CDR2 SNEGSKA (reference sequence). With 3 bases clipped from V and 10 bases from J, the junction kept 12 bases outside the gene matches. This TCR came from a woman over 75 with active or convalescent COVID-19. Sample: peripheral blood. The J gene is TRBJ1-4, the V gene TRBV20-1, with 9 bases that match TRBD1. CDR3: CSASDAGTGSGKLFF. The CDR3 nucleotides are TGCAGTGCTAGTGATGCCGGGACAGGGAGCGGAAAACTGTTTTTT.